This T cell receptor beta chain was identified during a study of graft-versus-host responses after intestinal transplantation. Study details: The whole recipient group had anti-thymocyte globulin induction followed by tacrolimus and steroids for two to four years.

Regarding this clone: The antigen remains unidentified.

The table came from immunoSEQ multiplex PCR; TCRdb's copy has only in-frame clones and leaves some out. The table shows nearly 110,000 clones, with over 80% occurring only once. Study results and limitations: The marrow of recipients harbored GvH clones, and ileum or blood showed some of them first. Maximum circulating GvH clone levels tracked with early post-transplant HvG decreases.

This sequence originates from a human donor who was the organ donor for an intestinal transplant. The sequencing used unstimulated CD4+ T cells sorted from spleen or lymph node cells, collected before transplant.

The CDR3 sequence is CASRQHGWSGPNEKLFF. CDR3 nucleotides: TGTGCCAGCAGACAACATGGATGGTCCGGACCAAATGAAAAACTGTTTTTT. The chain carries TRBV7-2 and TRBJ1-4; D not resolved. Trimming took off 6 bases at V and 5 bases at J, with 22 bases between the two ends. The length of the CDR3 is 17 residues. Germline loops: CDR1 SGHTA, CDR2 FQGNSA.